This TCR beta chain was profiled in a study of graft-versus-host responses after intestinal transplantation. The plating included about 200,000 irradiated, violet-dye-labeled stimulator cells together with about 200,000 CFSE-labeled responder cells. Sequenced by immunoSEQ multiplex PCR; TCRdb stores in-frame clones only, minus some. Counted here are about 13,000 clones, about 30% occurring once; the ten biggest clones make up over 2.5%. Trimming pared 3 bases from V and 8 bases from J, leaving 7 bases between. The V gene's germline CDR1 is DFQATT and CDR2 SNEGSKA (reference sequence). This CDR3 comprises 11 residues.

The sample here was alloreactive CD8+ T cells from a mixed lymphocyte reaction culture, taken before intestinal transplant. Subset: CFSE-low proliferating T cells sorted from approximately 6-day pre-transplant mixed lymphocyte reaction (GvH or HvG direction). The sequence was collected from a human patient who received an intestinal transplant. The chain carries TRBV20-1 and TRBJ2-2, with D unresolved. The CDR3 DNA is TGCAGTGCTAGGTTTGAGGGGGAGCTGTTTTTT. Its translation is CSARFEGELFF.